The present TCR beta chain was sequenced within a study of glioma-infiltrating T cells (dated by TCRdb to 2016 to 2017). For context, the study as a whole: The study sequenced TCR alpha- and beta-chain repertoires from glioma tissue, from non-neoplastic brain tissue and from matched peripheral blood mononuclear cells. The paired cohort was made up of three low-grade glioma patients, 7 or 8 primary glioblastoma patients and three non-glioma patients who contributed non-neoplastic brain tissue. To gauge divergence between tissue and blood T-cell populations, every tissue-infiltrating repertoire was compared against the peripheral blood repertoire from the same patient.

Overall study results and their limits: Very few CDR3 sequences were shared between tissue and blood, attributed to high CDR3 diversity and limited sampling. VJ-independent divergence between tissue and blood was below expectation in non-neoplastic patients but above expectation in all gliomas, especially low-grade gliomas. Group comparisons were based on small numbers of patients: three non-neoplastic, three low-grade glioma and seven to nine glioblastoma patients.

CDR1 and CDR2 were assigned from the germline V gene as MNHNS and SASEGT. Inclusive of the bounding cysteine and phenylalanine, the CDR3 is 17 residues long. Only CDR3 DNA is held: 51 bases, read in frame from base 1. V is trimmed back by 6 bases and J by 4 bases, and the junction contains 14 bases that no gene match accounts for. A word on this clonotype: Its antigen remains undetermined. No quality values exist for individual bases; no much larger clone is one base distant.

The iRepertoire nested amplicon-rescue multiplex PCR (arm-PCR) platform was used to amplify TCR alpha and beta CDR3 regions from RNA. For one-step reverse transcription and amplification, roughly 85-400 ng of tissue mRNA or PBMC total RNA was used as input. Following bead purification, Illumina adapters were added by a secondary multiplex PCR, and the libraries were gel-purified between 200 and 400 bp. Demultiplexing relied on internal 6-nucleotide barcodes carried by the libraries. Sequencing of the libraries was done on an Illumina MiSeq using 2x220 or 2x250 nucleotide paired-end reads. The study's processing was this. Paired reads were merged with FLASH 1.2.11 and aligned to the GRCh37 human genome with BWA-MEM before extracting TRA and TRB reads. V and J assignment used an IMGT-derived reference of cassette sequences and CDR3 motifs that included pseudogenes. Reads were translated in three frames, and productive CDR3s were defined as those with a C...FGXG motif and no stop codons. Unique combinations of V-J cassette pair and CDR3 amino acid sequence were defined as clonotypes. Filtering of reads was based on Hamming distance, with the threshold set by the sequence error rate of each sample in mapped regions. TCRdb took the public reads, trimmed them with fastp at Q25, ran MiXCR for clone calling and kept in-frame beta chains. Here each entry gathers all rows of one CDR3 protein and keeps the most common genes and DNA. The V and J calls follow TCRdb's processing rather than the paper's. The table for this sample lists approximately 100,000 distinct CDR3 sequences; 29% of them were counted only once. 44% of the sample lies in the top ten.

The TCR comes from a human donor with low-grade glioma or glioblastoma, undergoing nonglioma brain surgery, or in good health (not recorded which). The chain employs TRBV6-1 and TRBJ2-5; a stretch of 10 junction bases matches TRBD2. Source material: glioma tissue, nonneoplastic brain tissue, or PBMCs (not recorded which). The CDR3 protein: CASSPGSLAGVLETQYF. The nucleotide sequence reads TGTGCCAGCAGCCCAGGGTCCCTAGCGGGGGTCTTAGAGACCCAGTACTTC.